By frequency in the sample, the clone carrying this TCR beta chain is medium-sized (0.01 to 0.1%). Its target is unknown. Full-length variable regions came from constant-region reverse primers plus semi-nested Nested Universal Primer A PCR. TCRdb itself ran the 5' RACE reads through MiXCR, one entry per CDR3 protein. Among approximately 23,000 distinct CDR3 sequences listed, 30% were seen once. Study outcomes and limitations: Tumor Tregs overlapped most with tumor, then blood, naive CD4+ cells. Tumor memory CD4+ T cell TCR gene usage clustered with blood and lymph node memory CD4+ cells and lymph node naive CD4+ cells.

Looked up from germline, CDR1 is MNHEY and CDR2 is SVGAGI. The V gene lost 6 bases and the J gene lost 4 bases, with 13 bases spanning the gap. The CDR3 is made up of 14 amino acids. Sequencing was done on a sample of tumor-infiltrating naive CD4+ T cells sorted from the breast tumor. Subset: naive CD4+ T cells, CD4+CD45RA+CD25-. The chain employs TRBV6-5 and TRBJ2-1, with a tentative D call TRBD1 (6 bases). The sequence came from a female donor with breast cancer. The CDR3 protein is CASSPDRIYNEQFF. In DNA form, the CDR3 reads TGTGCCAGCAGCCCCGACAGGATATACAATGAGCAGTTCTTC.